The TCR beta chain under discussion was sequenced for a study of blood T cell repertoires in COVID-19. Whole-study context: Acute and convalescent COVID-19 samples came from the United States, Italy and Spain. PBMCs, B-cell-depleted T cells, or T cells were the source of the cDNA or gDNA that made up the material.

The authors' processing: The authors estimated nucleated cell counts from reference gene primer amplification. The table came from immunoSEQ multiplex PCR; TCRdb's copy has only in-frame clones and leaves some out. From that table come the V and J calls and clone size; the DNA was used to work out D and trimming. Among tens of thousands of clones listed, 85% to 90% were seen once. The length of the CDR3 is 15 residues. V was clipped by 6 bases and J by 2 bases, with 11 bases between them. The germline V gene has CDR1 SNHLY and CDR2 FYNNEI. The material sequenced was peripheral blood. The V gene is TRBV2, the J gene TRBJ2-6, with a tentative D call TRBD2 (6 bases). The origin of this receptor is a man between 60 and 75 years old with active COVID-19. The CDR3 here is CASSSPGAGANVLTF. The CDR3 DNA sequence: TGTGCCAGCAGCTCGCCGGGGGCTGGGGCCAACGTCCTGACTTTC. Looking up the rest from reference TRBV2 and TRBJ2-6 gives the full variable domain: EPEVTQTPSHQVTQMGQEVILRCVPISNHLYFYWYRQILGQKVEFLVSFYNNEISEKSEIFDDQFSVERPDGSNFTLKIRSTKLEDSAMYFCASSSPGAGANVLTFGAGSRLTVL.